The 8 T cell receptor beta chains reported below all come from one sample, sequenced in a study of blood T cell repertoires in COVID-19. The repertoire was sequenced with immunoSEQ multiplex PCR; TCRdb's copy has only in-frame clones and lacks some. The sample has just over 250,000 clones, about 80% seen once; the top ten hold under 4.5%. What was sequenced was PBMCs or T cells enriched from blood (not recorded which). These receptors all come from a young man with acute COVID-19.

This chain joins TRBV12-3 or TRBV12-4 and TRBJ1-2; 7 bases map to TRBD1. V dropped 7 bases and J dropped 10; count of bases not matched to a gene: 12. The CDR3 has 13 residues. This CDR3 is CASNRGQWADYTF. Written as DNA, the CDR3 is TGTGCCAGCAATAGGGGACAGTGGGCGGACTACACCTTC.

As concerns this clone: Different DNA sequences within this sample yield the same CDR3. The J gene is TRBJ1-3, the V gene TRBV3-1 (or the pseudogene TRBV3-2), with a tentative D call TRBD1 (5 bases). From germline, CDR1 is LGHDT and CDR2 YNNKEL (reference sequence). This CDR3 has 14 amino acids. V lost 4 bases and J lost 0, with 7 bases in between. CDR3 region: CASSPRGSGNTIYF. CDR3 coding DNA: TGTGCCAGCAGCCCTAGGGGCTCTGGAAACACCATATATTTT.

The CDR3 loop reads CMSRGPDGYTF. CDR3 coding DNA: TGCATGTCAAGGGGCCCGGATGGCTACACCTTC. The gene calls are TRBV29-1 and TRBJ1-2, with D perhaps TRBD1 (5 bases). Germline V gives CDR1 SQVTM, CDR2 ANQGSEA. The CDR3 consists of 11 residues.

The gene calls are TRBV5-8 and TRBJ2-1; TRBD1 matches at 9 bases. The trim removed 1 base at V and 3 bases at J, leaving 5 bases unmatched. The CDR3 sequence is 16 residues long. CDR1 is SGHTS, CDR2 YDEGEE, per germline. Here the CDR3 DNA reads TGTGCCAGCAGCTTGCATACGACAGGGGGCTACAATGAGCAGTTCTTC. Its protein product is CASSLHTTGGYNEQFF.

V usage is TRBV12-3 or TRBV12-4 and J usage is TRBJ1-5; D gene uncertain. The CDR3 covers 13 residues. Trimming stripped 6 bases from V and 2 bases from J, with 8 bases between. The CDR3 protein is CASRARGNQPQHF. CDR3 in DNA: TGTGCCAGCAGGGCGAGGGGCAATCAGCCCCAGCATTTT.

V usage is TRBV21-1 and J usage is TRBJ2-1; TRBD1 is taken as the D call from the table, unchecked against the DNA. TRBV21-1 is termed a pseudogene. The CDR3 runs 12 residues. CDR3 protein: CATPSGGDEQFF. The CDR3 coding sequence is TGTGCCACCCCCTCTGGGGGCGATGAGCAGTTCTTC.

This clone was seen more than once but under ten times. The V and J genes are TRBV27 and TRBJ1-5; TRBD1 aligns across 9 bases. CDR3 length: 16 residues. V shed 5 bases, J shed 0 bases, and the junction held 5 bases outside the gene matches. CDR1 is MNHEY, CDR2 SMNVEV, per germline (reference sequence). CDR3 DNA sequence: TGTGCCAGCAGTCTTACAGGGGGCTATAGCAATCAGCCCCAGCATTTT. As protein: CASSLTGGYSNQPQHF.

The rearrangement links TRBV25-1 to TRBJ2-3, with D possibly being TRBD1 (5 bases). V gave up 1 base and J gave up 4 bases, with 9 bases separating them. The CDR3 runs 14 residues. The germline CDR1 and CDR2 sequences are MGHDK and SYGVNS. DNA of the CDR3: TGTGCCAGCAGTGAATTTGGGGCCGCAGATACGCAGTATTTT. The encoded protein is CASSEFGAADTQYF. The variable domain in full, with the rest retrieved from reference TRBV25-1 and TRBJ2-3, is EADIYQTPRYLVIGTGKKITLECSQTMGHDKMYWYQQDPGMELHLIHYSYGVNSTEKGDLSSESTVSRIRTEHFPLTLESARPSHTSQYLCASSEFGAADTQYFGPGTRLTVL.